Below are 20 T cell receptor beta chains sequenced from a single sample in a study of Graves' ophthalmopathy and Graves' hyperthyroidism. RNA transcripts yielded amplified TCR beta CDR3 regions. HTBI primers were used in a first-round RT-PCR, which preceded a second-round multiplex PCR. Each CDR3 protein gets one entry after TCRdb re-called the multiplex PCR reads with MiXCR. This table has 170,000 or so distinct CDR3 sequences, 30% to 45% appearing once. The material sequenced was peripheral blood. These receptors came from a woman in her thirties or forties with Graves' ophthalmopathy.

CDR3: CASSFDRGMNTEAFF. In DNA form, the CDR3 reads TGTGCCAGCAGCTTCGACAGGGGGATGAACACTGAAGCTTTCTTT. The chain carries TRBV7-2 and TRBJ1-1; 9 bases are shared with TRBD1. This CDR3 is built from 15 residues. CDR1 is SGHTA and CDR2 is FQGNSA in the germline V gene. V lost 3 bases and J lost 0; bases outside the gene matches: 2.

The chain recombines TRBV4-1 with TRBJ2-5; the D gene could be TRBD1 or TRBD2 (5 bases each). The CDR3 length is 15 residues. The germline CDR1 and CDR2 sequences are MGHRA and YSYEKL. Trimming removed 0 bases from V and 5 bases from J, with 13 bases in between. This CDR3 reads CASSQEGARGETQYF. The CDR3, as DNA: TGCGCCAGCAGCCAAGAAGGGGCGCGAGGGGAGACCCAGTACTTC.

The chain carries TRBV9 and TRBJ1-6; D not resolved. CDR1 SGDLS and CDR2 YYNGEE come from the germline V gene. The CDR3 extends over 14 amino acids. V was cut by 0 bases and J by 7 bases, with 8 bases left in between. CDR3 DNA sequence: TGTGCCAGCAGCGTAGACCAGATAAATTCACCCCTCCACTTT. Translation: CASSVDQINSPLHF. Supplemented by reference TRBV9 and TRBJ1-6, the full variable domain reads DSGVTQTPKHLITATGQRVTLRCSPRSGDLSVYWYQQSLDQGLQFLIQYYNGEERAKGNILERFSAQQFPDLHSELNLSSLELGDSALYFCASSVDQINSPLHFGNGTRLTVT.

The J gene is TRBJ1-1, the V gene TRBV19, with TRBD1 as a possible D gene (5 bases). This CDR3 spans 13 amino acids. Germline V CDR1 and CDR2: LNHDA, SQIVND (reference sequence). V lost 2 bases, J lost 3 bases, and 7 bases lay in between. The CDR3 sequence: CASSIRDDTEAFF. The DNA of the CDR3 is TGTGCCAGTAGTATAAGGGACGACACTGAAGCTTTCTTT.

In its sample, this clonotype was seen many times. The chain combines TRBV15 with TRBJ1-6; tentative D call: TRBD1 (5 bases). V lost 9 bases, J lost 13 bases, and 13 bases lay in between. The V gene's germline CDR1 is LNHNV and CDR2 YYDKDF (reference sequence). The CDR3 contains 11 residues. The CDR3 spells CATRDGGPLHF. The CDR3 DNA is TGTGCCACACGGGACGGTGGGCCCCTCCACTTT.

The CDR3 protein is CSAHVAGVREQYF. DNA of the CDR3: TGCAGCGCCCACGTAGCGGGAGTACGCGAGCAGTACTTC. The chain has TRBV29-1 and TRBJ2-7; TRBD2 agrees at 9 bases. Germline assignment: CDR1 SQVTM and CDR2 ANQGSEA. J gave up 6 bases and V 7 bases, and 10 bases lay outside the gene matches. The CDR3 covers 13 residues.

This clonotype was seen at least ten times. The chain is built from TRBV28 and TRBJ1-2, with 11 positions matching TRBD1. Germline V gives CDR1 MDHEN, CDR2 SYDVKM. The CDR3 covers 14 residues. With 5 bases clipped from V and 4 bases from J, the junction kept 3 bases outside the gene matches. The DNA for the CDR3 is TGTGCCAGCAGTCGGACAGGGGGCCCCTATGGCTACACCTTC. This encodes CASSRTGGPYGYTF.

This clonotype was seen at least ten times. The chain is built from TRBV9 and TRBJ2-7; TRBD2 matches 9 bases. Trimming at V came to 2 bases and at J to 6 bases, leaving 6 bases not matched to a gene. CDR3 length: 14 residues. Per germline, CDR1 SGDLS and CDR2 YYNGEE. Here the CDR3 DNA reads TGTGCCAGCAGCGTGGGACTAGCAGTCGTCGAGCAGTACTTC. Its translation: CASSVGLAVVEQYF.

This clonotype was seen a handful of times. V usage is TRBV9 and J usage is TRBJ1-2; the D gene is possibly TRBD1 (5 bases). V was cut by 7 bases and J by 8 bases, with 24 bases left in between. CDR1 is SGDLS and CDR2 is YYNGEE in the germline V gene. This CDR3 has 15 amino acids. The DNA of the CDR3 is TGTGCCAGCGGCGATTCAGGGTCCGGTACGGGAGGCTACACCTTC. Its protein is CASGDSGSGTGGYTF.

V and J are TRBV11-3 and TRBJ2-5, with 8 nucleotides matching TRBD1. The ends lost 5 bases at V and 4 bases at J; junction bases unmatched: 12. The CDR3 is 16 amino acids. In germline, CDR1 is SGHNT, CDR2 YENEEA. The CDR3 loop reads CASSTGTGQGRETQYF. The DNA of the CDR3 is TGTGCCAGCAGCACGGGGACAGGTCAGGGTAGAGAGACCCAGTACTTC.

The table lists this clonotype with many counts. J is TRBJ1-5 and V is TRBV5-1; D possibly corresponds to TRBD1 (5 bases). Per germline, CDR1 SGHRS and CDR2 YFSETQ. The CDR3 has 15 residues. Trimming removed 0 bases at V and 4 bases at J, with 11 bases between. CDR3 in DNA: TGCGCCAGCAGCTTGGGAGGGACGGATAATCAGCCCCAGCATTTT. It translates to CASSLGGTDNQPQHF.

The rearrangement links TRBV5-1 to TRBJ2-5; TRBD1 aligns across 10 bases. V lost 0 bases to trimming and J lost 7 bases; unmatched junction nucleotides: 15. From germline, CDR1 is SGHRS and CDR2 YFSETQ. The CDR3 contains 18 residues. CDR3 in DNA: TGCGCCAGCAGCTTGGGGGCCGCCGCGACAGGGGGCTTTGGGACCCAGTACTTC. As protein: CASSLGAAATGGFGTQYF. The full variable domain, rest sourced from reference TRBV5-1 and TRBJ2-5, is KAGVTQTPRYLIKTRGQQVTLSCSPISGHRSVSWYQQTPGQGLQFLFEYFSETQRNKGNFPGRFSGRQFSNSRSEMNVSTLELGDSALYLCASSLGAAATGGFGTQYFGPGTRLLVL.

The chain is built from TRBV7-2 and TRBJ1-2; D not resolved. Germline V gives CDR1 SGHTA, CDR2 FQGNSA. The CDR3 covers 12 residues. The V and J ends lost 6 bases and 8 bases respectively, with 13 bases between them. As DNA, the CDR3 is TGTGCCAGCAGTTTAAGAAGTGACGGCTACACCTTC. It is translated as CASSLRSDGYTF. The full variable domain, its missing parts supplied by reference TRBV7-2 and TRBJ1-2, is GAGVSQSPSNKVTEKGKDVELRCDPISGHTALYWYRQSLGQGLEFLIYFQGNSAPDKSGLPSDRFSAERTGGSVSTLTIQRTQQEDSAVYLCASSLRSDGYTFGSGTRLTVV.

The gene calls are TRBV6-2 or TRBV6-3 and TRBJ1-5, with TRBD1 as a possible D gene (5 bases). Trimming removed 0 bases from V and 7 bases from J, with 19 bases in between. This CDR3 contains 17 residues. CDR1 and CDR2 from the germline V gene are MNHEY and SVGEGT. CDR3 nucleotide sequence: TGTGCCAGCAGTTACTCACCTTGGGCAGGGAAGACGCAGCCCCAGCATTTT. This gives the protein CASSYSPWAGKTQPQHF.

The chain couples TRBV6-2 or TRBV6-3 to TRBJ2-7, with no clear D. Trimming pared 0 bases from V and 3 bases from J, leaving 9 bases between. Germline lookup yields CDR1 MNHEY and CDR2 SVGEGT. This CDR3 is built from 14 residues. The DNA for the CDR3 is TGTGCCAGCAGTTACTCGGTCGCCATCTACGAGCAGTACTTC. Translation: CASSYSVAIYEQYF.

The V gene is TRBV6-2 or TRBV6-3, the J gene TRBJ2-7; D possibly corresponds to TRBD2 (6 bases). Germline assignment: CDR1 MNHEY and CDR2 SVGEGT. CDR3 length: 16 residues. The V end lost 6 bases, the J end lost 2 bases, and 20 bases lay between the germline ends. CDR3 sequence: CASRTPIRDSTYEQYF. The DNA of the CDR3 is TGTGCCAGCAGGACTCCAATTCGGGACTCAACCTACGAGCAGTACTTC.

This clonotype was counted only a few times. The chain has TRBV19 and TRBJ2-7; D gene uncertain. Germline values: CDR1 LNHDA, CDR2 SQIVND (reference sequence). Trimming stripped 4 bases from V and 0 bases from J, with 13 bases between. The CDR3 loop spans 15 amino acids. The CDR3 protein is CASSSVASVSYEQYF. CDR3 nucleotide sequence: TGTGCCAGTAGTAGTGTGGCTTCGGTCTCCTACGAGCAGTACTTC.

This clonotype was counted ten times or more. The gene calls are TRBV28 and TRBJ1-1; TRBD1 aligns across 7 bases. The trim removed 5 bases at V and 5 bases at J, leaving 5 bases unmatched. The CDR3 contains 13 residues. The V gene's germline CDR1 is MDHEN and CDR2 SYDVKM. The CDR3 bases are TGTGCCAGCAGTCCGACAGGGATGACTGAAGCTTTCTTT. The encoded protein is CASSPTGMTEAFF. Based on the CDR3 plus reference TRBV28 and TRBJ1-1, the full variable domain is DVKVTQSSRYLVKRTGEKVFLECVQDMDHENMFWYRQDPGLGLRLIYFSYDVKMKEKGDIPEGYSVSREKKERFSLILESASTNQTSMYLCASSPTGMTEAFFGQGTRLTVV.

At least ten counts were recorded for this clonotype. The J gene is TRBJ2-7, the V gene TRBV7-6; no reliable D call. CDR3 length: 15 amino acids. Trimming cost V 2 bases and J 2 bases, with 13 bases left between them. Germline loops: CDR1 SGHVS, CDR2 FNYEAQ. CDR3 in DNA: TGTGCCAGCAGCTTACGCCCAGCGCTGGCCTACGAGCAGTACTTC. This encodes CASSLRPALAYEQYF. Filled out from reference TRBV7-6 and TRBJ2-7, the complete variable domain reads GAGVSQSPRYKVTKRGQDVALRCDPISGHVSLYWYRQALGQGPEFLTYFNYEAQQDKSGLPNDRFSAERPEGSISTLTIQRTEQRDSAMYRCASSLRPALAYEQYFGPGTRLTVT.

This clonotype appeared many times. The V and J genes are TRBV29-1 and TRBJ1-6, with TRBD1 as a possible D gene (5 bases). This CDR3 comprises 13 residues. The V end lost 3 bases, the J end lost 5 bases, and 8 bases lay between the germline ends. The germline gives CDR1 SQVTM, CDR2 ANQGSEA. The CDR3: CSVDSGDNSPLHF. The CDR3 nucleotides read TGCAGCGTTGATTCGGGGGATAATTCACCCCTCCACTTT. The variable domain in full, completed from reference TRBV29-1 and TRBJ1-6, reads SAVISQKPSRDICQRGTSLTIQCQVDSQVTMMFWYRQQPGQSLTLIATANQGSEATYESGFVIDKFPISRPNLTFSTLTVSNMSPEDSSIYLCSVDSGDNSPLHFGNGTRLTVT.